This TCR beta chain was sequenced in a study of prognosis after radiotherapy for stage I lung cancer. Findings and limits, study-wide: Lower Shannon entropy after stereotactic body radiation therapy was observed in patients who went on to develop distant metastases.

The CDR3 consists of 12 residues. The ends were cut back, 10 bases at V and 10 bases at J, with 19 bases in the middle. Germline loops: CDR1 MNHEY, CDR2 SMNVEV (reference sequence). The genomic DNA TCR beta CDR3 region underwent two rounds of multiplex PCR. Gene-specific TRBV and TRBJ primers were used in PCR round one. In TCRdb, the multiplex PCR reads were re-called with MiXCR into one record per CDR3 protein. The profile shows 13,000 to 15,000 distinct CDR3 sequences, about 37% of them singletons. A remark on this clonotype: Its specificity is unknown.

This chain joins TRBV27 and TRBJ1-1; TRBD1 is a possible D gene (5 bases). This receptor was taken from a donor over 45 with non-small cell lung cancer. The sample consisted of PBMCs, taken before or after stereotactic body radiation therapy (not recorded which). DNA of the CDR3: TGTGCCAACATTTTTAGAGAGGGACGAGCTTTCTTT. Translated, it gives CANIFREGRAFF.